This entry concerns a single T cell receptor beta chain. What it binds is unknown. This CDR3 has 16 residues. With 0 bases removed from V and 4 bases from J, the gap between germline ends came to 15 bases. Germline CDR1 reads LGHNA; CDR2 reads YSLEER. This sample is part of a study of T-cell memory formation after mild COVID-19. At the level of the study: Most TCR clusters belonged to a single donor.

Overall study findings and caveats: Researchers report contracting CD4+ clones mostly in CM and EM, with CD8+ clones in EMRA.

Via MiXCR, TCRdb re-called the 5' RACE reads, giving one row per CDR3 protein. The sample has hundreds of thousands of distinct CDR3 sequences; around 27% are singletons. The sequence was collected from an adult woman who had mild COVID-19 (a few samples of this study predate the infection). Cell type and time point are not known. The chain links TRBV4-3 to TRBJ1-2; TRBD1 might be the D (5 bases). The specimen was PBMCs or a T cell subset sorted from them (not recorded which). CDR3 coding DNA: TGCGCCAGCAGCCAAGATTTGGGGGGGTCTTCCTATGGCTACACCTTC. The encoded protein is CASSQDLGGSSYGYTF.